The 25 T cell receptor beta chains reported below all come from one sample, sequenced in a study of T cells in Graves' hyperthyroidism and ophthalmopathy. RNA transcripts gave rise to amplified TCR beta CDR3 regions. The HTBI primer set was used in a first-round RT-PCR of the TCR CDR3. TCRdb fed the multiplex PCR reads into MiXCR, producing one record per CDR3 protein. This sample has some 580,000 distinct CDR3 sequences, with more than 15% found just once. Specimen: blood. All receptors derive from a woman aged 40 to 55 with Graves' ophthalmopathy.

The chain employs TRBV6-2 or TRBV6-3 and TRBJ2-5, with D hard to call. V lost 5 bases and J 5 bases, leaving 15 bases between the germline ends. The CDR3 is made up of 14 amino acids. CDR1 is MNHEY and CDR2 is SVGEGT in the germline V gene. The CDR3 nucleotides are TGTGCCAGCAGTGACGTAGCAACCCGGGAGACCCAGTACTTC. This translates into CASSDVATRETQYF.

This clonotype was counted many times. This chain links TRBV12-3 or TRBV12-4 with TRBJ1-2; D is undetermined. The ends were cut back, 7 bases at V and 3 bases at J, with 12 bases in the middle. The CDR3 is 13 residues long. For the CDR3, the DNA is TGTGCCAGCAATCAACACCGCGACTATGGCTACACCTTC. Translation: CASNQHRDYGYTF.

Only a few counts were recorded for this clonotype. The chain employs TRBV12-3 or TRBV12-4 and TRBJ1-1; 10 bases are a match to TRBD1. The CDR3 sequence is 15 residues long. The J segment lost 4 bases and the V segment lost 5 bases, leaving 7 bases of the junction unmatched. The CDR3 DNA sequence: TGTGCCAGCAGTCGAGGGGGACAGGGGATCACTGAAGCTTTCTTT. Its translation: CASSRGGQGITEAFF.

Only a few counts were recorded for this clonotype. The chain has TRBV5-1 and TRBJ2-5, with 7 bases that match TRBD2. The CDR3 runs 13 residues. CDR1 SGHRS and CDR2 YFSETQ come from the germline V gene. The V and J ends lost 2 bases and 4 bases, in that order; junction bases with no gene match: 2. CDR3: CASSFAGVETQYF. In nucleotides, the CDR3 is TGCGCCAGCAGCTTTGCGGGAGTAGAGACCCAGTACTTC.

This chain connects TRBV19 to TRBJ2-3; 11 bases align to TRBD2. Germline trimming cut 8 bases from V and 7 bases from J; bases unmatched to any gene: 20. This CDR3 is built from 18 residues. Germline V gene sequence: CDR1 LNHDA, CDR2 SQIVND (reference sequence). CDR3 residues: CASLVLAGGNSVVNTQYF. CDR3 coding DNA: TGTGCCAGTTTGGTTCTAGCGGGGGGAAATTCGGTTGTAAATACGCAGTATTTT.

The chain has TRBV20-1 and TRBJ1-3; the match to TRBD1 covers 9 bases. The J segment lost 0 bases and the V segment lost 6 bases, leaving 3 bases of the junction unmatched. This CDR3 comprises 14 residues. The germline CDR1 and CDR2 sequences are DFQATT and SNEGSKA (reference sequence). The CDR3 reads CSATTGGSGNTIYF. DNA of the CDR3: TGCAGTGCAACGACAGGGGGCTCTGGAAACACCATATATTTT.

This clonotype occurred many times. The J gene is TRBJ2-1, the V gene TRBV12-3 or TRBV12-4; 12 bases map to TRBD2. The CDR3 spans 16 residues. Trimming took 3 bases from V and 3 from J; bases not matched to a gene: 3. The CDR3 spells CASSFQTSGSYNEQFF. The CDR3 nucleotides read TGTGCCAGCAGTTTTCAGACTAGCGGGAGCTACAATGAGCAGTTCTTC.

This clonotype was detected ten times or more. The V call is TRBV29-1, the J call TRBJ2-7; D uncertain. CDR3 length: 14 residues. From germline, CDR1 is SQVTM and CDR2 ANQGSEA. The V end lost 2 bases, the J end lost 4 bases, and 15 bases lay between the germline ends. The CDR3 protein is CSVEKRVGRYEQYF. CDR3 nucleotides: TGCAGCGTTGAAAAAAGGGTAGGAAGGTACGAGCAGTACTTC.

Remarks on this clonotype: One base away lies a much larger clone, so this may be a sequencing read error. The V and J genes are TRBV30 and TRBJ2-7, with 10 bases lining up with TRBD1. V trimming: 3 bases; J trimming: 3 bases; junction bases outside the gene matches: 8. This CDR3 is 15 amino acids long. Germline lookup yields CDR1 GTSNPN and CDR2 SVGIG (reference sequence). CDR3 protein: CAWRSGTGAYYEQYF. In DNA, the CDR3 is TGTGCCTGGAGATCCGGGACAGGGGCCTACTACGAGCAGTACTTC.

The chain links TRBV20-1 to TRBJ1-2; 7 bases are shared with TRBD1. This CDR3 is 13 amino acids long. The germline gives CDR1 DFQATT, CDR2 SNEGSKA (reference sequence). The V segment lost 4 bases and the J segment 0 bases; nucleotides outside the gene matches: 2. CDR3 nucleotides: TGCAGTGCTAACAGGGGTACTAACTATGGCTACACCTTC. Its translation is CSANRGTNYGYTF.

In its sample, this clonotype was seen many times. The CDR3 is CASSSYSGRALGEQYF. The CDR3 bases are TGTGCCAGCAGCTCCTATAGCGGGAGGGCCCTCGGGGAGCAGTACTTC. V usage is TRBV11-2 and J usage is TRBJ2-7; 11 positions agree with TRBD2. The CDR3 totals 16 residues. V shed 4 bases, J shed 7 bases, and the junction held 12 bases outside the gene matches. CDR1 is SGHAT, CDR2 FQNNGV, per germline.

The chain uses TRBV6-1 and TRBJ2-1; 11 bases are shared with TRBD1. The J segment lost 8 bases and the V segment lost 5 bases, leaving 5 bases of the junction unmatched. This CDR3 has 14 residues. Germline CDR1 is MNHNS and CDR2 is SASEGT. CDR3 nucleotides: TGTGCCAGCAGTCGGACAGGGGGCATCGATGAGCAGTTCTTC. Its translation: CASSRTGGIDEQFF.

To note about this clonotype: This may be a read error: a much more frequent sequence differs by one nucleotide. The rearrangement links TRBV12-3 or TRBV12-4 to TRBJ1-4; possible D gene TRBD1, 5 bases. Trimming cost V 6 bases and J 4 bases, with 12 bases left between them. The CDR3 contains 14 residues. CDR3 residues: CASRDGAYNEKLFF. The CDR3 nucleotides read TGTGCCAGCAGGGACGGGGCCTATAATGAAAAACTGTTTTTT.

This clonotype was recorded at least ten times. The chain recombines TRBV2 with TRBJ2-5; D is unresolved. Trimming cost V 4 bases and J 5 bases, with 5 bases left between them. CDR3 length: 11 residues. CDR1 is SNHLY and CDR2 is FYNNEI in the germline V gene. The CDR3: CASSVAETQYF. Here the CDR3 DNA reads TGTGCCAGCAGTGTGGCGGAGACCCAGTACTTC.

This rearrangement joins TRBV7-6 to TRBJ2-7; TRBD1 matches 11 bases. V was clipped by 3 bases and J by 6 bases; unmatched bases: 4. CDR1 SGHVS and CDR2 FNYEAQ come from the germline V gene. The CDR3 loop spans 14 amino acids. The CDR3 coding sequence is TGTGCCAGCAGCTTGGGACAGGGGGGCGCCGAGCAGTACTTC. This encodes CASSLGQGGAEQYF.

This clonotype was recorded many times. The rearrangement links TRBV6-1 to TRBJ2-5, with D hard to call. CDR1 MNHNS and CDR2 SASEGT come from the germline V gene. The ends were cut back, 1 base at V and 2 bases at J, with 11 bases in the middle. The CDR3 is made up of 15 amino acids. The CDR3 protein is CASSEVYYRQETQYF. The CDR3 DNA reads TGTGCCAGCAGTGAAGTATACTATAGACAAGAGACCCAGTACTTC.

This clonotype was picked up a small number of times. J is TRBJ2-1 and V is TRBV6-1, with 8 bases identical to TRBD2. The CDR3 consists of 14 residues. V trimming: 5 bases; J trimming: 5 bases; junction bases outside the gene matches: 5. CDR1 is MNHNS, CDR2 SASEGT, per germline. Written as DNA, the CDR3 is TGTGCCAGCAGTTATGCCGGGAGGGACAATGAGCAGTTCTTC. It translates to CASSYAGRDNEQFF.

The CDR3 spells CSASPGAGGDGQPQHF. In DNA, the CDR3 is TGCAGTGCCAGCCCTGGTGCAGGGGGTGATGGTCAGCCCCAGCATTTT. The rearrangement uses TRBV20-1 and TRBJ1-5; 7 bases are shared with TRBD1. Unmatched junction bases numbered 17, after V lost 6 bases and J lost 6 bases. Germline V lookup: CDR1 DFQATT, CDR2 SNEGSKA (reference sequence). The length of the CDR3 is 16 residues.

This clonotype has at least ten counts. V gene TRBV28 combines with J gene TRBJ1-5, with 11 bases aligning to TRBD1. The CDR3 length is 14 residues. V was pared by 6 bases and J by 7 bases, with 5 bases of the junction left unmatched. Germline V CDR1 and CDR2: MDHEN, SYDVKM. The CDR3 sequence: CASSPGQGVQPQHF. In DNA form, the CDR3 reads TGTGCCAGCAGCCCGGGACAGGGGGTGCAGCCCCAGCATTTT.

This clonotype has a count of ten or more. The rearrangement uses TRBV12-3 or TRBV12-4 and TRBJ1-4, with D hard to call. The CDR3 is made up of 15 amino acids. V was clipped by 6 bases and J by 8 bases, with 19 bases between them. The CDR3, as DNA: TGTGCCAGCAGCCAAACGATCCTGCAAGGGGAAAAACTGTTTTTT. It specifies CASSQTILQGEKLFF.

This clonotype was recorded a few times. J is TRBJ2-2 and V is TRBV12-3 or TRBV12-4, with 11 bases that match TRBD1. The CDR3 sequence is 16 residues long. After removal of 5 bases from V and 5 bases from J, the junction contained 7 bases not matched to a gene. The CDR3 sequence: CASSRGQGAATGELFF. In nucleotides, the CDR3 is TGTGCCAGCAGTCGCGGACAGGGGGCTGCGACCGGGGAGCTGTTTTTT.

In its sample, this clonotype was seen many times. J is TRBJ2-7 and V is TRBV28; D may be TRBD2 (6 bases). This CDR3 contains 19 residues. The V end lost 3 bases, the J end lost 2 bases, and 26 bases lay between the germline ends. CDR1 MDHEN and CDR2 SYDVKM come from the germline V gene. In DNA form, the CDR3 reads TGTGCCAGCAGTTTTACCGGACTACCCACTGTAATCAATACCTACGAGCAGTACTTC. This translates into CASSFTGLPTVINTYEQYF.

The chain combines TRBV7-9 with TRBJ1-2; TRBD1 matches at 7 bases. The germline gives CDR1 SEHNR, CDR2 FQNEAQ (reference sequence). J gave up 8 bases and V 4 bases, and 1 base lay outside the gene matches. The CDR3 loop spans 11 amino acids. The CDR3 coding sequence is TGTGCCAGCAGCTACAGGGGCGGCTACACCTTC. Protein sequence: CASSYRGGYTF.

At least ten counts were recorded for this clonotype. This chain joins TRBV2 and TRBJ2-1; D is unclear. Germline-derived CDR1 and CDR2 are SNHLY and FYNNEI. This CDR3 has 13 amino acids. V was shortened by 10 bases and J by 5 bases, with 15 bases between the two germline ends. The CDR3 bases are TGTGCCACAACCGTGGGCAGAAACAATGAGCAGTTCTTC. Its protein product is CATTVGRNNEQFF.

The chain employs TRBV28 and TRBJ1-3; D call uncertain. The CDR3 contains 17 residues. With 3 bases removed from V and 1 base from J, the gap between germline ends came to 16 bases. The germline gives CDR1 MDHEN, CDR2 SYDVKM. CDR3 bases: TGTGCCAGCAGTTTTAACAGCTTAACAGATTCTGGAAACACCATATATTTT. Translated: CASSFNSLTDSGNTIYF.